This entry describes one T cell receptor beta chain. A few counts support this clonotype. It lacks a known antigen. The input lacks base qualities; no much larger clone sits a single base away. The data stem from a study of T cells in Graves' hyperthyroidism and ophthalmopathy (dated by TCRdb to between 2017 and 2020). For the wider study: Peripheral blood samples were taken at the time of initial diagnosis, prior to any treatment. A discovery cohort of roughly 96 patients, 43 with Graves' ophthalmopathy and about 58 with stable Graves' hyperthyroidism, was used to find distinguishing TCR V-J signatures. Prospective prediction of ophthalmopathy was tested in an independent validation cohort consisting of 18 hyperthyroidism patients and 15 to 17 patients who later progressed to ophthalmopathy. For training and testing, the 95 to 100 patients in the discovery cohort were randomly divided in a 7:3 ratio. In addition, the study compared T-cell repertoires in thyroid tissue and in blood from a handful of Graves' hyperthyroidism patients. Following sampling, methimazole starting at 30 mg daily was given to hyperthyroidism patients, and high-dose intravenous methylprednisolone was given to ophthalmopathy patients. The paper reports TCR Vbeta CDR3 sequencing of approximately 130 peripheral blood samples: under 45 ophthalmopathy, 70 to 85 hyperthyroidism and 17 progressor patients.

What the work shows at the level of the full study, not this receptor alone: Most expanded thyroid clonotypes (frequency above 0.001) were also detected in blood, a finding suggesting that blood repertoires may reflect thyroid immune responses. In cross-validation, a model built on a 13 V-J signature told ophthalmopathy apart from stable hyperthyroidism with 85% to 90% sensitivity and roughly 82% specificity, and in testing the same model reached 80%/75%. Sample size was not statistically predetermined, and investigators were not blinded to group allocation. During validation, the model predicted progression to ophthalmopathy a median of around six months ahead of onset, with more than 60% sensitivity and around 73% specificity.

CDR1 is given as SGDLS and CDR2 as YYNGEE, both from the germline V gene. From the cysteine up to the phenylalanine, the CDR3 has a length of 12 residues. Only the CDR3 DNA is retained, 36 bases long and in frame from the first base. V was cut back by 4 bases and J by 5 bases, leaving a gap of 10 bases between them. Moderately to severely active disease, a Clinical Activity Score of at least 3, a NOSPECS grade of at least 4, and a duration under 3 months were present in ophthalmopathy patients. The study excluded patients with uncontrolled infections, other autoimmune diseases, pregnancy or lactation. Diagnoses were established on the basis of clinical symptoms, serum thyroxine and TRAb, thyroid ultrasound, and orbital computed tomography. PBMCs were separated from approximately 10 ml of fresh peripheral blood using Ficoll-Paque density gradient centrifugation. Total RNA was extracted with Trizol reagent, and quality was checked on an Agilent 2100 Bioanalyzer.

The TCR beta CDR3 regions were amplified from RNA transcripts. A first-round RT-PCR of the TCR CDR3 used the HTBI primer set with the Qiagen OneStep RT-PCR kit. Libraries were constructed in a second round of multiplex PCR, after which size selection and purification were performed. The libraries were sequenced on an Illumina HiSeq2000 using paired-end 100 bp reads. The published analysis was carried out like this. Raw data were processed with SOAPnuke, discarding reads with adapters, uncalled bases, mean Phred below 15, or no exact constant-primer or identifier match. COPE v1.2.5 was used to merge the high-quality paired reads, and each unique nucleotide sequence was defined as a clonotype. MiTCR v1.1 was used to align clonotypes to the IMGT TRBV, TRBD and TRBJ reference segments. Only V-J combinations with frequency above 0.0001, covering 99% to 99.2% of repertoires, were analysed. A TCS score was defined as the ratio of F50 (clonal expansion) to E x V (chaos), with BLOSUM62-based TCRdist applied between CDR3 peptides within each V-J. Welch's t-statistics and random forest reduced 500 to 550 V-J features to roughly 13, which were used in a naive Bayes classifier (R e1071). In TCRdb, the public reads were trimmed at Q25 with fastp and aligned with MiXCR, with productive beta chains retained. Every CDR3 protein is listed once, alongside the most common genes and DNA of its rows. TCRdb's processing, not the authors', yielded these V and J calls. This sample is represented by nearly 600,000 distinct CDR3 sequences; 14% of them were singletons. 6.5% to 9% of the sample belongs to the ten largest clones.

This sequence uses TRBV9 and TRBJ2-7, with the D segment possibly TRBD1 or TRBD2, each aligning over 5 bases. The source of this sequence is a woman younger than 35 with Graves' ophthalmopathy. Material for sequencing was blood. The bases read TGTGCCAGCAGCCCCAGGGACCACGAGCAGTACTTC. Translation gives CASSPRDHEQYF.